This note documents a single TCR beta chain sequence. The CDR3 has 16 residues. Germline loops: CDR1 MDHEN, CDR2 SYDVKM. V lost 5 bases, J lost 4 bases, and 18 bases lay in between. Measured with immunoSEQ multiplex PCR; TCRdb has only the in-frame clones, and not every one. The data show some 2,100,000 clones, approximately 96% seen once. The data stem from a study of shared clonotypes between healthy human individuals. Study-level information: The study used three CD4 naive, three CD4 memory, two CD8 naive and one CD8 memory plate per donor.

Participating donors were healthy, HIV-negative adults free of recent acute infections or vaccinations. This sequence was found in a man aged 18 to 35 in good health. Sequenced sample: naive CD4+ T cells sorted from blood. Stated subset: CD45RA+ positively selected. The chain links TRBV28 to TRBJ1-5, with a tentative D call TRBD1 (5 bases). CDR3 sequence (DNA): TGTGCCAGCAGTCCGACCGGACACTTCCCGAATCAGCCCCAGCATTTT. This codes for CASSPTGHFPNQPQHF.